One sample yielded the 6 T cell receptor beta chains listed below, sequenced in a study of OX40 agonist ivuxolimab in advanced cancers. Sequenced by immunoSEQ multiplex PCR; TCRdb stores in-frame clones only, minus some. The table has more than 45,000 clones, roughly 86% seen once. The sample in question was CD4+ or CD8+ T cells sorted from blood, obtained in a trial of the OX40 agonist ivuxolimab. These receptors all come from an adult with an advanced solid tumor such as melanoma, head and neck, liver or kidney cancer.

This clone was observed a single time. This sequence joins TRBV21-1 and TRBJ1-5. TRBV21-1 is reported as a pseudogene. The CDR3 totals 18 residues. In nucleotides, the CDR3 is TGTGCCAGCAGCGTCCGGGACGGCGGGGGTTATAGCAATCAGCCCCAGCATTTT. This sequence encodes CASSVRDGGGYSNQPQHF.

The J gene is TRBJ2-1, the V gene TRBV14, with D possibly being TRBD2 (6 bases). The V gene lost 0 bases and the J gene lost 9 bases, with 18 bases spanning the gap. The germline V gene has CDR1 SGHDN and CDR2 FVKESK. The length of the CDR3 is 16 residues. The CDR3 is CASSQDNLARATEQFF. The CDR3 DNA reads TGTGCCAGCAGCCAAGATAACCTAGCGCGAGCTACTGAGCAGTTCTTC.

The chain links TRBV28 to TRBJ2-1; D ambiguous. The germline gives CDR1 MDHEN, CDR2 SYDVKM. The CDR3 is 12 residues long. The germline V and J ends were trimmed by 3 bases and 2 bases, with 2 bases remaining between them. The CDR3 DNA sequence: TGTGCCAGCAGTTTTCCCTACAATGAGCAGTTCTTC. It specifies CASSFPYNEQFF. The variable domain in full, with the rest retrieved from reference TRBV28 and TRBJ2-1, is DVKVTQSSRYLVKRTGEKVFLECVQDMDHENMFWYRQDPGLGLRLIYFSYDVKMKEKGDIPEGYSVSREKKERFSLILESASTNQTSMYLCASSFPYNEQFFGPGTRLTVL.

This clone was detected a few times. The chain is built from TRBV2 and TRBJ2-6; D not resolved. The germline V gene has CDR1 SNHLY and CDR2 FYNNEI. V was trimmed by 3 bases and J by 0 bases, leaving 9 bases between them. This CDR3 region has 16 residues. The CDR3 spells CASSDPTYSGANVLTF. As DNA, the CDR3 is TGTGCCAGCAGTGACCCGACTTACTCTGGGGCCAACGTCCTGACTTTC. Variable domain in full (rest from reference TRBV2 and TRBJ2-6): EPEVTQTPSHQVTQMGQEVILRCVPISNHLYFYWYRQILGQKVEFLVSFYNNEISEKSEIFDDQFSVERPDGSNFTLKIRSTKLEDSAMYFCASSDPTYSGANVLTFGAGSRLTVL.

V is TRBV6-5 and J is TRBJ2-7; D is possibly TRBD2 (6 bases). CDR3 length: 14 residues. Trimming removed 2 bases at V and 2 bases at J, with 10 bases between. Germline CDR1 is MNHEY and CDR2 is SVGAGI. CDR3: CASSYGGKAYEQYF. The DNA of the CDR3 is TGTGCCAGCAGTTACGGCGGGAAAGCCTACGAGCAGTACTTC.

By share of the sample, this clone is medium-sized. The rearrangement joins TRBV5-1 to TRBJ2-5; D gene uncertain. Trimming took off 2 bases at V and 4 bases at J, with 12 bases between the two ends. Looked up from germline, CDR1 is SGHRS and CDR2 is YFSETQ. The CDR3 totals 14 residues. CDR3 coding DNA: TGCGCCAGCAGCTTTAATTCTGAGAGAGAGACCCAGTACTTC. Translating it yields CASSFNSERETQYF.